What follows describes a single T cell receptor (beta chain). Its antigen is not known. Both 60 Vbeta primers and 13 Jbeta primers went into the PCR. The method was immunoSEQ multiplex PCR; TCRdb's version includes in-frame clones alone and lacks a portion of them. The sample holds 62,000 or so clones, 65% to 90% seen once. The source of the sample is a study of cytomegalovirus exposure and HLA in healthy donors. Study results and caveats: Indistinguishable V segments such as TRBV6-2 and TRBV6-3 were excluded. TCR beta V segments were, for the most part, productive about 87% or about 30% of the time in an earlier analysis. The listing of roughly 160 TCR beta chains classed them as cytomegalovirus-associated.

CDR3 length: 13 amino acids. Per the germline V gene, CDR1 is MNHNS and CDR2 is SASEGT. V was shortened by 3 bases and J by 2 bases, with 7 bases between the two germline ends. Sequencing input: PBMCs. The origin of this receptor is a man between 25 and 39 years old in good health and CMV-seronegative. This sequence joins TRBV6-1 and TRBJ2-5; the D gene is possibly TRBD1 (5 bases). The CDR3 spells CASSDRGQETQYF. DNA for the CDR3: TGTGCCAGCAGTGATAGGGGACAAGAGACCCAGTACTTC.